This is a list of T cell receptor beta chains from one sample in a study of T cells in Graves' hyperthyroidism and ophthalmopathy. One entry per CDR3 protein results from TCRdb running MiXCR on the multiplex PCR reads. There are around 600,000 distinct CDR3 sequences in the sample; 15% to 19% occur only once, and about 7% lies in the top ten. The sample was blood. Receptors were obtained from a woman younger than 45 with Graves' hyperthyroidism. CDR3s include the opening cysteine and the closing phenylalanine or tryptophan. A D gene is named only where the DNA matches it firmly.

V	J	D	CDR3
TRBV7-8	TRBJ1-5	-	CASSFDTVNQPQHF
TRBV20-1	TRBJ2-7	-	CSARVSFFGSYERYF
TRBV9	TRBJ2-3	TRBD2	CASSPRLARDTQYF
TRBV7-2	TRBJ1-1	-	CASGLGSNTEAFF
TRBV3-1	TRBJ2-2	-	CASSHPRSTGELFF
TRBV5-6	TRBJ2-7	TRBD2	CASSLGLAGGGRIYEQYF
TRBV6-2/TRBV6-3	TRBJ1-5	-	CASRTGRDSLWDQPQHF
TRBV7-7	TRBJ2-1	-	CASSLAVGPLDEQFF
TRBV14	TRBJ2-1	-	CASSQERLLALTYNEQFF
TRBV6-1	TRBJ2-1	TRBD2	CASTKTSGSSYNEQFF
TRBV12-3/TRBV12-4	TRBJ2-3	-	CASSLQFLGSGLRKFTDTQYF
TRBV7-9	TRBJ2-3	TRBD2	CASSGGSGRTDTQYF
TRBV3-1	TRBJ1-4	-	CASSLRQPNEKLFF
TRBV25-1	TRBJ2-7	TRBD1	CASRVTGTGSEQYF
TRBV12-3/TRBV12-4	TRBJ1-2	-	CASSLESRDGLSLGYTF
TRBV7-9	TRBJ2-3	-	CASSLNRAGDTQYF
TRBV5-1	TRBJ1-1	-	CASSLAAVMNTEAFF
TRBV30	TRBJ2-7	TRBD1	CAWAGTGGYEQYF
TRBV30	TRBJ1-4	TRBD1	CAWGSGTDEKLFF
TRBV5-1	TRBJ2-1	-	CARPTLNEQFF
TRBV5-1	TRBJ2-7	-	CASSLGGRTYEQYF
TRBV5-1	TRBJ2-7	-	CASSWPGDSYEQYF
TRBV6-2/TRBV6-3	TRBJ1-1	TRBD1	CASKGAHTEAFF
TRBV6-5	TRBJ1-3	TRBD1	CASSYSFSGQLGGNTIYF
TRBV7-3	TRBJ2-1	-	CASKEGGTVGNEQFF
TRBV28	TRBJ1-1	-	CASTSWTARNTEAFF
TRBV20-1	TRBJ2-3	TRBD2	CSARGTSGLTDTQYF
TRBV28	TRBJ1-1	-	CASSLLPDTEAFF
TRBV2	TRBJ2-7	TRBD2	CASSPLAGVYEQYF
TRBV6-2/TRBV6-3	TRBJ2-2	-	CASSERDSTGELFF
TRBV6-2/TRBV6-3	TRBJ2-5	-	CASKDVQETQYF
TRBV3-1	TRBJ2-7	-	CASSQEFSSYEQYF